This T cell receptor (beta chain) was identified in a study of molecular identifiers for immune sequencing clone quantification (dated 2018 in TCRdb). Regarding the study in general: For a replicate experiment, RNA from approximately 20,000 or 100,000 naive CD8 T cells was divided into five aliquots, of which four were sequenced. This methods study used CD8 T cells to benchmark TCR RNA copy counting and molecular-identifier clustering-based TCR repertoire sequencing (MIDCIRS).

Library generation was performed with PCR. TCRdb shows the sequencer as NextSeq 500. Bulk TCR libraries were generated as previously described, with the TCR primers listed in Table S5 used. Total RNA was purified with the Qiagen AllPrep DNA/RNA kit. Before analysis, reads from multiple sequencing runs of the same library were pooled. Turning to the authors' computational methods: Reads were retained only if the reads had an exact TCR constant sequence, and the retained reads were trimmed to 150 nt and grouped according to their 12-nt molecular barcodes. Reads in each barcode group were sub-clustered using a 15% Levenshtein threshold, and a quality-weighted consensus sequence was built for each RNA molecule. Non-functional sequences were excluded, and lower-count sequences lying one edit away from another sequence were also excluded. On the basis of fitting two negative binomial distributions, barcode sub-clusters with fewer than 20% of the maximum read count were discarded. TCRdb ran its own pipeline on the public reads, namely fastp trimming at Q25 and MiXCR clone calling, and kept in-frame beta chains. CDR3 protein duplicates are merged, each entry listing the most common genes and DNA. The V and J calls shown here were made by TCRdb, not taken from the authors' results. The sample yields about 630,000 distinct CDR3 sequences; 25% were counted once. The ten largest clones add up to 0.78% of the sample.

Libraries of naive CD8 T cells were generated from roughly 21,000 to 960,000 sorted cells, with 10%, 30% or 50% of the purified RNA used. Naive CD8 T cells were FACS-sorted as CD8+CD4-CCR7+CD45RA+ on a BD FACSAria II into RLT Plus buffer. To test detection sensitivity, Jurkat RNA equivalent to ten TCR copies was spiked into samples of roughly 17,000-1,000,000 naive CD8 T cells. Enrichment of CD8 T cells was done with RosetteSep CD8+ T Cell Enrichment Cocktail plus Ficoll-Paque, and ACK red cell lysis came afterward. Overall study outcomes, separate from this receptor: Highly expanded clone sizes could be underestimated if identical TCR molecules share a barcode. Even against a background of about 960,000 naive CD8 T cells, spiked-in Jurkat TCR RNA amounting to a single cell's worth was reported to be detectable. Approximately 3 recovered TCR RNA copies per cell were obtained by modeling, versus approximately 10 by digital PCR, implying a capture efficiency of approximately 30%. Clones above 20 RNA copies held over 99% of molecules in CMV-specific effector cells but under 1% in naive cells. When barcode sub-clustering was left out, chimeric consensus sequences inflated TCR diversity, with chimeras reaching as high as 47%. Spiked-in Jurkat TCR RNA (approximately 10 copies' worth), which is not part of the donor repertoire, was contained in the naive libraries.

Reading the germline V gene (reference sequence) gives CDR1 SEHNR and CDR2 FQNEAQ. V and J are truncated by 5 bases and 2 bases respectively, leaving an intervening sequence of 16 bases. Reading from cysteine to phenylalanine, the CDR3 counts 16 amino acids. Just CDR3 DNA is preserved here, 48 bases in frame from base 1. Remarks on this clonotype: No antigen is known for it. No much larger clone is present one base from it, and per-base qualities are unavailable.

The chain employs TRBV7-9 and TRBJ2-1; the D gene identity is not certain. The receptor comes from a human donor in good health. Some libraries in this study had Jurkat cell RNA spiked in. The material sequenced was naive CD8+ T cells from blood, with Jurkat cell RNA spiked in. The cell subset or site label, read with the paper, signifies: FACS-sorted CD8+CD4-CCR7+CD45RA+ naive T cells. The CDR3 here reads CASSPIYLVTYNEQFF. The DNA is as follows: TGTGCCAGCAGCCCGATCTACCTTGTCACCTACAATGAGCAGTTCTTC.